The entry below gives a single T cell receptor (beta chain) sequence along with its context. What this receptor recognizes is not known. The input lacks base qualities; no much larger clone sits a single base away. The entry originates in a study of blood T cell repertoires in COVID-19 (dated by TCRdb to 2020 to 2022). Broadly, across the study: Samples from collaborators originated in the United States, Italy and Spain and spanned both the acute and convalescent phases of COVID-19. A de-identified subject ID, COVID-19 status, age in years and sex were almost always included in the sample metadata. The repertoires were made available in a free public database intended to serve as a resource for research on the immune response to SARS-CoV-2. The prospective study material was composed of cDNA or gDNA derived from T cells, B-cell-depleted T cells, or PBMCs. The samples were drawn from the first 160 participants of the ongoing ImmuneRACE study and from over 950 subjects provided by 6 global collaborators. The dataset comprised deeply sampled blood TCRbeta repertoires from subjects exposed to, actively infected with, or recovered from COVID-19. Where HLA class I and class II types were available, the types were taken from metadata supplied by the sample provider, not from assay-based typing. The study at large found these results: The amount of clinical and demographic metadata varied by source and participant and was provided uncurated.

V sheds 7 bases and J sheds 0 bases, leaving 10 bases between their ends. The germline V gene sets CDR1 to MNHEY and CDR2 to SVGAGI. The cysteine opens and the phenylalanine closes a CDR3 of 14 amino acids. CDR3 DNA only is kept here, 42 bases in frame from base 1. In the prospective study, participants were roughly 18 to 95 years old, resided in under 30 geographic areas of the United States, and were enrolled through a virtual design. To assign participants to cohorts, the prospective study relied on clinical history that participants themselves reported in a screening survey and a study questionnaire. For ImmuneRACE Cohort 3, a participant was defined as recovered based on two consecutive negative NP/OP PCR tests, clearance by a healthcare professional, or resolution of symptoms. Mobile phlebotomists in the prospective study collected whole blood, serum and a nasopharyngeal or oropharyngeal swab from every participant. Additional blood draws and questionnaires over an approximately two-month period could optionally be provided by prospective study participants. Before DNA extraction, blood samples from the prospective study were shipped at room temperature or frozen.

TCRbeta CDR3 regions were amplified from genomic DNA using the immunoSEQ Assay, a bias-controlled multiplex PCR. The original methods were these. Within the assay, amplification of reference gene primers was used to estimate how many nucleated cells each sample contained. To quantify the absolute abundance of each unique TCRbeta CDR3 rearrangement, sequence reads were collapsed and filtered. Productive Simpson clonality was computed per sample as the square root of Simpson's diversity index over productive rearrangements. Sourced from immuneACCESS, this table was stored by TCRdb with only in-frame sequences that have V and J called. A share of the clones is absent; for the studies checked, an unresolved V gene accounts for under half, and the remainder has no known explanation. D and trimming were read from the DNA, whereas the V and J calls and clone size are those reported in that table. The sample has some 340,000 clones on record, around 86% of them singletons. About 4.9% of the sample lies in the top ten.

The sequenced sample consisted of PBMCs or T cells enriched from blood (not recorded which). The rearranged segments are TRBV6-5 and TRBJ1-5, with the D segment identity uncertain. This clonotype originated in a woman between 45 and 65 years old who had recovered from COVID-19. The DNA reads TGTGCCAGCATGCCGATCTATAGCAATCAGCCCCAGCATTTT. The resulting protein is CASMPIYSNQPQHF.